The rows below give T cell receptor beta chains drawn from one sample of a study of T cells after yellow fever vaccination. TCRdb recomputed calls from the 5' RACE reads with MiXCR, one row per CDR3 protein. The sample holds 80,000 to 100,000 distinct CDR3 sequences, 7.5% to 10% seen once. The source material was CD8+ T cells not binding an NS4B(214-222) dextramer, sorted from PBMCs, sampled about 2 weeks after the first yellow fever vaccination. The receptors come from a man aged 18 to 35 who received the YFV17D yellow fever vaccine. CDR3s include the opening cysteine and the closing phenylalanine or tryptophan. The order of the fields is CDR3 protein, CDR3 DNA, D gene, clone size, CDR3 length, V gene, J gene. The D gene is left open where the match is weak. For some rows the clone size is stated as once, few or many, or as a class when expanded; others skip it.

CASSGGVYYNEQFF	TGTGCCAGCAGTGGAGGGGTTTACTACAATGAGCAGTTCTTC	-	-	14	TRBV27	TRBJ2-1
CASSPRGGYSGSIQYF	TGTGCCAGCAGCCCCCGGGGTGGTTATTCGGGGTCTATTCAGTACTTC	-	few	16	TRBV9	TRBJ2-4
CASSRTSGGANEQFF	TGTGCCAGCAGTCGTACTAGCGGGGGGGCGAATGAGCAGTTCTTC	TRBD2	-	15	TRBV6-1	TRBJ2-1
CASISGYEAFF	TGTGCCAGCATCTCGGGTTATGAAGCTTTCTTT	-	few	11	TRBV25-1	TRBJ1-1
CATSVVVSGEKLFF	TGTGCCACCAGCGTAGTAGTAAGTGGTGAAAAACTGTTTTTT	-	-	14	TRBV28	TRBJ1-4
CASSSGHLNTEAFF	TGTGCCAGCAGTTCGGGACACCTGAACACTGAAGCTTTCTTT	-	once	14	TRBV6-2/TRBV6-3	TRBJ1-1
CASRMGSYYEQYF	TGTGCCAGCAGAATGGGATCGTACTACGAGCAGTACTTC	-	-	13	TRBV6-1	TRBJ2-7
CASSIGTRSSYNSPLHF	TGCGCCAGCAGCATAGGGACTCGGAGCTCCTATAATTCACCCCTCCACTTT	-	few	17	TRBV5-1	TRBJ1-6
CSVARNTEAFF	TGCAGCGTTGCAAGGAACACTGAAGCTTTCTTT	-	many	11	TRBV29-1	TRBJ1-1
CSARDPVGELFF	TGCAGTGCTAGAGATCCGGTCGGGGAGCTGTTTTTT	-	many	12	TRBV20-1	TRBJ2-2
CASSFSGGTNTGELFF	TGCGCCAGCAGCTTCTCGGGGGGAACGAACACCGGGGAGCTGTTTTTT	TRBD2	few	16	TRBV5-1	TRBJ2-2
CSATEARGRRYEQYF	TGCAGTGCTACCGAGGCCAGGGGGCGCCGGTACGAGCAGTACTTC	TRBD1	many	15	TRBV20-1	TRBJ2-7
CASSQTGGWETQYF	TGTGCCAGCAGCCAGACAGGGGGGTGGGAGACCCAGTACTTC	TRBD1	-	14	TRBV12-3/TRBV12-4	TRBJ2-5